This TCR beta chain was observed in a study of blood T cell repertoires in COVID-19. The wider study: From T cells, B-cell-depleted T cells, or PBMCs came the material, which was cDNA or gDNA.

This clone was recorded once. The CDR3 totals 14 residues. The germline gives CDR1 SGHTA, CDR2 FQGNSA. Trimming took 7 bases from V and 4 from J; bases not matched to a gene: 6. Assignments of participants to cohorts depended upon their own reported clinical history. The assay was immunoSEQ multiplex PCR, and TCRdb's table has in-frame clones only and misses some. The table shows some 200,000 clones, with roughly 80% occurring only once. The TCR sequence derives from a woman between 40 and 55 years old with acute COVID-19. The chain links TRBV7-2 to TRBJ2-2; 7 nucleotides agree with TRBD1. The sequenced sample consisted of PBMCs or T cells enriched from blood (not recorded which). Written as DNA, the CDR3 is TGTGCCAGCACGCTGGGACAGACCACCGGGGAGCTGTTTTTT. This sequence encodes CASTLGQTTGELFF.